This entry features one T cell receptor (beta chain) sequence. Its antigen has not been determined. No much larger clone exists at a distance of one base, and base qualities are not known. Donors were healthy HIV-negative adults with no recently reported acute infections or vaccinations. Every donor was a Caucasian adult residing in Nashville, Tennessee, USA. CD4+ T cells were enriched by magnetic negative selection, after which naive cells were positively selected on CD45RA and the negative fraction was taken as the memory subset. Blood was collected by leukapheresis, and PBMCs were isolated by Ficoll-Histopaque density gradient centrifugation and then cryopreserved in liquid nitrogen vapor phase. Purity and quantity of every magnetically sorted T cell population were checked by analytical flow cytometry. Genomic DNA was isolated from each sorted fraction and quantified by UV absorbance on a Nanodrop 2000c.

The data stem from a study of shared clonotypes between healthy human individuals (TCRdb year 2020). At the level of the whole study: A few men and two women, aged 18 to 49 years, made up the cohort. Leukapheresis yielded between about 0.85 and 9.5 billion PBMCs per donor. Libraries were prepared and TCR repertoires were sequenced by different laboratories using diverse techniques, in order to increase sequencing depth and limit assay-specific biases. Per donor, three plates each were used for CD4 naive and CD4 memory, two for CD8 naive, and one for CD8 memory. To estimate repertoire size and how much clonotype sharing occurs between individuals, the study deeply sequenced the blood TCR repertoires of five healthy adults.

Points the paper makes about the study in general: Higher generation probabilities were observed for clonotypes shared by all four sorted-subset donors than for non-shared clonotypes. Pairwise subsampling indicated that sequencing depth was expected to affect the degree of clonotype sharing among donors. Because the study included only a small number of donors, the genetic and exposure-history diversity represented was limited. Approximately 4.8% of naive CD4, 3.5% of naive CD8, 2.3% of memory CD4, and more than 0.35% of memory CD8 clonotypes were shared across several donors. Naive subsets generally had larger estimated clonotype richness than memory subsets did. Only blood was sampled, and tissue TCR repertoires likely differ from those in blood. Rarefaction of sorted-subset datasets indicated incomplete sequencing despite the large sequencing depth.

TCR CDR3 regions were amplified from genomic DNA by multiplex PCR using the deep immunoSEQ assay. Extracted genomic DNA from each cell subset was spread evenly across all wells of several immunoSEQ 96-well plates, with each plate serving as a replicate. For sorted subsets, each replicate PCR was loaded with roughly 200 ng genomic DNA, equivalent to about 33,000 T cell genomes. The purified libraries were quantified using a Qubit 3.0 fluorometer, sized with a Bioanalyzer 2100, and then quantified again using the KAPA Library Quantification kit. Each immunoSEQ 96-well plate was sequenced on its own single-read 150-cycle Illumina NextSeq 550 flow cell. The source study handled its data this way. Because only junctional sequences without quality scores were contained in the immunoSEQ output, filtering matching that applied to full-length reads could not be performed. To assign V/J genes and CDR3, sequences were annotated against IMGT germline references using PyIR, a Python wrapper for IgBLAST v1.9. Any read was removed if the V/J assignment was weak (E-value above 1e-6), the CDR3 was missing, or the read contained stop codons, out-of-frame junctions, or ambiguous translated residues. A V3J clonotype was defined by an identical inferred V gene, J gene, and CDR3 amino acid sequence. Percentage overlap between repertoires was computed as shared unique clonotypes divided by the size of the smaller repertoire. Repertoire richness was assessed with RTK rarefaction, the Chao1 estimator, and Recon v2.1 estimates of unobserved clonotypes. Generation probabilities were computed with OLGA for all TCRbeta clonotypes obtained by the gDNA method from several donors. In TCRdb, the immuneACCESS table is reduced to in-frame sequences with V and J assigned. These tables do not hold every clone; where another copy was compared, an unresolved V gene accounts for under half, and the others remain unexplained. From that table come the V and J calls and clone size; the DNA was used to work out D and trimming. Within this sample are 400,000 to 600,000 clones, with roughly 95% of them counted one time only. About 0.06% of the sample is taken by the ten largest.

Including the terminal cysteine and phenylalanine, the CDR3 comprises 16 residues. Only the CDR3 DNA stays, 48 bases, in frame from base 1. The germline V gene (reference sequence) yields LNHDA for CDR1 and SQIVND for CDR2. V and J are truncated by 2 bases and 4 bases respectively, leaving an intervening sequence of 15 bases. This sequence uses TRBV19 and TRBJ1-3; the D gene is possibly TRBD1, with 6 bases matching. Specimen: naive CD4+ T cells sorted from blood. This specimen's cell subset or site label, per the study, means: CD45RA+ positively selected. The receptor was derived from a woman between 25 and 40 years old in good health. CDR3 region: CASSITPGASGNTIYF. The sequenced DNA is TGTGCCAGTAGTATAACCCCGGGGGCGTCGGGAAACACCATATATTTT.